Listed below are T cell receptor beta chains from one sample, sequenced in a study of cytomegalovirus exposure and HLA in healthy donors. TCRdb's table, derived via immunoSEQ multiplex PCR, lists solely in-frame clones and lacks some. The data show approximately 150,000 clones, roughly 82% seen once. The sample taken for sequencing was PBMCs. Receptor source: a man aged 18 to 29 in good health and CMV-seropositive. Each CDR3 is given with its conserved first and last residue. Fields, in order: D gene, clone size, J gene, V gene, CDR3 protein, CDR3 DNA. A D gene is named only where the DNA matches it firmly. Some rows mark clone size as missing; the rest say once, few, many or name a class of expanded clone.

>.|.|TRBJ1-2|TRBV30
CAWRNRDYGYTF
TGTGCCTGGAGAAACAGGGACTATGGCTACACCTTT
>TRBD2|.|TRBJ2-1|TRBV6-5
CATYAGGYNEQFF
TGTGCCACGTACGCGGGAGGCTACAATGAGCAGTTCTTC
>.|.|TRBJ2-7|TRBV7-9
CASSLANYGQYF
TGTGCCAGCAGCTTAGCCAACTATGGGCAGTACTTC
>TRBD2|.|TRBJ2-2|TRBV27
CASTLLAGGPEAGELFF
TGTGCCAGCACCCTCCTAGCGGGAGGGCCCGAAGCCGGGGAGCTGTTTTTT
>.|.|TRBJ1-1|TRBV29-1
CSVGGDATEAFF
TGCAGCGTCGGGGGGGATGCCACTGAAGCTTTCTTT
>TRBD1|.|TRBJ1-1|TRBV19
CASREGTGATEAFF
TGTGCCAGCCGCGAAGGGACAGGGGCGACTGAAGCTTTCTTT
>.|.|TRBJ2-7|TRBV2
CASSEPLEQYF
TGTGCCAGCAGTGAACCACTGGAGCAGTACTTC
>.|.|TRBJ2-3|TRBV15
CATSRDGGGLRRDTQYF
TGTGCCACCAGCAGAGATGGTGGGGGACTGCGGAGGGATACGCAGTATTTT
>TRBD2|.|TRBJ2-3|TRBV30
CAWSGLGLAGGPAGDTQYF
TGTGCCTGGAGCGGGCTCGGACTAGCGGGAGGGCCCGCAGGAGATACGCAGTATTTT
>TRBD2|.|TRBJ2-7|TRBV7-6
CASSGSTSGSYEQYF
TGTGCCAGCAGCGGTAGCACTAGCGGCTCCTACGAGCAGTACTTC
>TRBD2|.|TRBJ2-2|TRBV9
CASSAPGGNTGELFF
TGTGCCAGCAGCGCCCCGGGGGGGAACACCGGGGAGCTGTTTTTT
>TRBD2|.|TRBJ2-1|TRBV10-3
CAISEPGLAGGYEQFF
TGTGCCATCAGTGAGCCGGGACTAGCGGGAGGGTATGAGCAGTTCTTC
>TRBD2|.|TRBJ2-5|TRBV4-2
CASSRVFGTSGGETQYF
TGTGCCAGCAGTCGTGTATTCGGGACTAGCGGGGGAGAGACCCAGTACTTC
>TRBD1|.|TRBJ1-5|TRBV2
CASSGLRGGRGTQPQHF
TGTGCCAGCAGTGGACTCCGAGGTGGCAGGGGGACTCAGCCCCAGCATTTT
>TRBD1|.|TRBJ2-7|TRBV5-6
CASSWTPGQGAEQYF
TGTGCCAGCAGCTGGACACCGGGACAGGGGGCTGAGCAGTACTTC
>TRBD1|.|TRBJ2-2|TRBV28
CASRAGTGGRVRELFF
TGTGCCAGCAGGGCAGGGACAGGTGGGCGAGTGAGGGAGCTGTTTTTT
>.|.|TRBJ2-7|TRBV11-2
CASSPGWQDQF
TGTGCCAGCAGCCCAGGGTGGCAGGACCAATTC
>TRBD2|.|TRBJ2-5|TRBV15
CATSKIDGGNQETQYF
TGTGCCACCAGCAAGATCGACGGGGGGAATCAGGAGACCCAGTACTTC
>.|.|TRBJ1-1|TRBV6-5
CASSFIRQVRDTEAFF
TGTGCCAGCAGTTTTATCAGACAGGTTAGAGACACTGAAGCTTTCTTT
>.|.|TRBJ2-5|TRBV5-4
CASSLQSRQQETQYF
TGTGCCAGCAGCTTACAATCGAGACAGCAAGAGACCCAGTACTTC
>.|once|TRBJ1-2|TRBV14
CASSRTQVAGGYGYTF
TGTGCCAGCAGCCGAACACAGGTAGCGGGTGGCTATGGCTACACCTTC
>TRBD1|.|TRBJ2-7|TRBV6-1
CASRFGQGASYEQYF
TGTGCCAGCAGATTCGGACAGGGGGCGTCCTACGAGCAGTACTTC
>TRBD1|.|TRBJ1-1|TRBV6-6
CASSYSGTGYTEAFF
TGTGCCAGCAGTTACTCCGGGACAGGGTATACTGAAGCTTTCTTT
>TRBD2|.|TRBJ2-3|TRBV28
CASSAVRTSGRAGTDTQYF
TGTGCCAGCAGTGCGGTCCGGACTAGCGGGAGGGCCGGCACAGATACGCAGTATTTT
>.|.|TRBJ1-2|TRBV2
CASSKQTANYGYTF
TGTGCCAGCAGCAAACAAACAGCAAACTATGGCTACACCTTC
>.|.|TRBJ1-1|TRBV6-1
CASTGGLNTEAFF
TGTGCCAGCACGGGGGGATTGAACACTGAAGCTTTCTTT
>.|.|TRBJ2-7|TRBV5-1
CASSSTLRGEQYF
TGCGCCAGCAGCTCGACCTTGAGGGGGGAGCAGTACTTC
>.|.|TRBJ1-6|TRBV6-5
CASSGKGTPLHF
TGTGCCAGCAGCGGAAAGGGGACACCCCTCCACTTT
>.|.|TRBJ2-7|TRBV19
CASSISGISYEQYF
TGTGCCAGTAGTATAAGCGGAATCTCCTACGAGCAGTACTTC
>.|.|TRBJ2-3|TRBV2
CASSGRPSTDTQYF
TGTGCCAGCAGTGGCAGGCCTAGCACAGATACGCAGTATTTT
>TRBD1|.|TRBJ1-1|TRBV28
CASNTITGGNTEAFF
TGTGCCAGCAACACTATCACAGGGGGGAACACTGAAGCTTTCTTT
>TRBD1|.|TRBJ2-2|TRBV7-6
CASSSDRGRLGELFF
TGTGCCAGCAGCTCCGACAGGGGGCGCTTGGGGGAGCTGTTTTTT
>.|.|TRBJ2-3|TRBV11-2
CASSLLTSTDTQYF
TGTGCCAGCAGCTTATTGACTAGCACAGATACGCAGTATTTT